This TCR beta chain was observed in a study of T cells in Graves' hyperthyroidism and ophthalmopathy. Findings and limits, study-wide: Within blood appeared most thyroid clonotypes that had expanded above 0.001.

This clonotype was recorded a few times. Its antigen is unknown. Stable hyperthyroidism: no ophthalmopathy progression over 18 months of follow-up. Patients between 18 and 65 years old had hyperthyroidism, newly diagnosed and lasting under 2 months. Clinical symptoms, serum thyroxine, TRAb, thyroid ultrasound and orbital computed tomography established diagnosis. RNA transcripts gave rise to amplified TCR beta CDR3 regions. The HTBI set primed first-round TCR CDR3 RT-PCR. In TCRdb, the multiplex PCR reads were re-called with MiXCR into one record per CDR3 protein. The data show about 620,000 distinct CDR3 sequences, around 16% seen once. Sequencing was performed on blood. This TCR was recovered from a woman in her 30s with Graves' hyperthyroidism.

DNA for the CDR3: TGTGCCAGCTCCCAGGAGGGGGGAGGCTACACCTTC. Translated, it gives CASSQEGGGYTF. The rearrangement uses TRBV9 and TRBJ1-2; D possibly corresponds to TRBD1 (6 bases). The CDR3 runs to 12 residues. V lost 7 bases to trimming and J lost 8 bases, with 15 bases between them. CDR1 and CDR2 from the germline V gene are SGDLS and YYNGEE.